One sample yielded the 28 T cell receptor beta chains listed below, sequenced in a study of cytomegalovirus exposure and HLA in healthy donors. The PCR was carried out with 60 Vbeta primers and 13 Jbeta primers. Repertoires were generated with immunoSEQ multiplex PCR, while TCRdb's copy carries only in-frame clones and drops some. Among about 150,000 clones listed, about 70% were seen once. Specimen: PBMCs. All receptors derive from a male donor in good health and CMV-seronegative.

The V gene is TRBV19, the J gene TRBJ1-2, with D unclear. CDR1 is LNHDA and CDR2 is SQIVND in the germline V gene (reference sequence). This CDR3 is 13 amino acids long. With 5 bases removed from V and 0 bases from J, the gap between germline ends came to 7 bases. The CDR3 DNA follows: TGTGCCAGTAGTTACGGAGCTAACTATGGCTACACCTTC. This codes for CASSYGANYGYTF.

The chain employs TRBV5-1 and TRBJ1-1, with D possibly matching TRBD1 (5 bases). Per the germline V gene, CDR1 is SGHRS and CDR2 is YFSETQ. The V end lost 0 bases, the J end lost 4 bases, and 13 bases lay between the germline ends. The CDR3 loop spans 15 amino acids. CDR3 in DNA: TGCGCCAGCAGCTTGGCCTTTGGGGGGTCCACTGAAGCTTTCTTT. Amino acids: CASSLAFGGSTEAFF.

J is TRBJ2-6 and V is TRBV10-3; D remains unclear. The germline V gene has CDR1 ENHRY and CDR2 SYGVKD. This CDR3 has 16 amino acids. The V end lost 7 bases, the J end lost 0 bases, and 13 bases lay between the germline ends. The CDR3 is CAITETVSSGANVLTF. CDR3 nucleotide sequence: TGTGCCATCACCGAGACTGTTAGCTCTGGGGCCAACGTCCTGACTTTC.

This sequence joins TRBV5-1 and TRBJ2-2; TRBD2 might be the D (6 bases). CDR1 SGHRS and CDR2 YFSETQ come from the germline V gene. V dropped 4 bases and J dropped 1 base, with 8 bases sitting between them. The length of the CDR3 is 14 residues. CDR3 amino acids: CASSPEGNTGELFF. The CDR3 DNA reads TGCGCCAGCAGCCCGGAGGGGAACACCGGGGAGCTGTTTTTT.

V and J are TRBV7-3 and TRBJ2-7, with D unclear. The V end lost 5 bases, the J end lost 4 bases, and 12 bases lay between the germline ends. Germline CDR1 is SGHTA and CDR2 is FQGTGA. The CDR3 runs 13 residues. The CDR3 DNA reads as TGTGCCAGCAGCACGATAGACGGGTACGAGCAGTACTTC. Its protein is CASSTIDGYEQYF.

V usage is TRBV27 and J usage is TRBJ2-7; TRBD1 agrees at 7 bases. Germline V gene lookup returns CDR1 MNHEY and CDR2 SMNVEV (reference sequence). The CDR3 is 14 residues long. V lost 3 bases and J lost 5; bases outside the gene matches: 7. Written as DNA, the CDR3 is TGTGCCAGCAGTTTTTTCAGGGGGTACGACGAGCAGTACTTC. This codes for CASSFFRGYDEQYF.

V usage is TRBV28 and J usage is TRBJ2-7; D not certain. Germline values: CDR1 MDHEN, CDR2 SYDVKM. The CDR3 covers 16 residues. Trimming pared 0 bases from V and 2 bases from J, leaving 14 bases between. In DNA, the CDR3 is TGTGCCAGCAGTTTATGGAACAGCCTCCTGACCTACGAGCAGTACTTC. Amino acids: CASSLWNSLLTYEQYF.

The chain employs TRBV7-9 and TRBJ1-1; TRBD1 is a possible D gene (6 bases). CDR1 SEHNR and CDR2 FQNEAQ come from the germline V gene (reference sequence). The CDR3 sequence is 12 residues long. The ends were cut back, 4 bases at V and 4 bases at J, with 7 bases in the middle. CDR3 sequence: CASSSRGTEAFF. In nucleotides, the CDR3 is TGTGCCAGCAGCTCCAGGGGCACTGAAGCTTTCTTT.

DNA of the CDR3: TGTGCCAGCAGCTTAGGACAGGGTGGGAACACTGAAGCTTTCTTT. Its translation is CASSLGQGGNTEAFF. V is TRBV7-9 and J is TRBJ1-1; TRBD1 matches 7 bases. CDR1 is SEHNR and CDR2 is FQNEAQ in the germline V gene (reference sequence). Trimming at V came to 1 base and at J to 1 base, leaving 3 bases not matched to a gene. The CDR3 is 15 amino acids.

V is TRBV18 and J is TRBJ2-2, with TRBD1 matching 9 bases. The CDR3 runs to 17 residues. Germline trimming cut 2 bases from V and 4 bases from J; bases unmatched to any gene: 8. Germline V gene data show CDR1 as KGHSH and CDR2 as LQKENI. The CDR3 loop reads CASSPLGGQGFTGELFF. The CDR3 nucleotides read TGTGCCAGCTCACCATTAGGAGGACAGGGGTTCACCGGGGAGCTGTTTTTT. Together with reference TRBV18 and TRBJ2-2, the CDR3 gives the full variable domain: NAGVMQNPRHLVRRRGQEARLRCSPMKGHSHVYWYRQLPEEGLKFMVYLQKENIIDESGMPKERFSAEFPKEGPSILRIQQVVRGDSAAYFCASSPLGGQGFTGELFFGEGSRLTVL.

The chain combines TRBV6-1 with TRBJ1-1; D remains ambiguous. The CDR3 consists of 13 residues. Between the trimmed V and J ends, which lost 1 base and 1 base, there was a span of 4 bases. Germline lookup yields CDR1 MNHNS and CDR2 SASEGT. The CDR3 sequence is CASSEVANTEAFF. CDR3 bases: TGTGCCAGCAGTGAAGTGGCGAACACTGAAGCTTTCTTT.

The chain joins TRBV28 to TRBJ1-1; TRBD1 agrees at 7 bases. There are 13 residues in the CDR3. Germline CDR1 reads MDHEN; CDR2 reads SYDVKM. V lost 5 bases, J lost 11 bases, and 11 bases stayed unmatched. The chain's CDR3 is CASSEGAALEAFF. CDR3 DNA sequence: TGTGCCAGCAGTGAGGGGGCAGCATTAGAGGCTTTCTTT. The complete variable domain, with remaining parts taken from reference TRBV28 and TRBJ1-1, reads DVKVTQSSRYLVKRTGEKVFLECVQDMDHENMFWYRQDPGLGLRLIYFSYDVKMKEKGDIPEGYSVSREKKERFSLILESASTNQTSMYLCASSEGAALEAFFGQGTRLTVV.

The V gene is TRBV5-1, the J gene TRBJ2-3; maybe TRBD1 (5 bases). Trimming took off 0 bases at V and 4 bases at J, with 15 bases between the two ends. Per the germline V gene, CDR1 is SGHRS and CDR2 is YFSETQ. There are 16 residues in the CDR3. CDR3 in amino acids: CASSLVGQGNADTQYF. The CDR3, as DNA: TGCGCCAGCAGCTTGGTAGGTCAGGGTAACGCAGATACGCAGTATTTT.

The chain employs TRBV18 and TRBJ1-5, with TRBD1 matching over 10 bases. There are 17 residues in the CDR3. The ends lost 5 bases at V and 3 bases at J; junction bases unmatched: 10. In germline, CDR1 is KGHSH, CDR2 LQKENI. In nucleotides, the CDR3 is TGTGCCAGCTCAGCGACAGGGGGCGACGGATTCAATCAGCCCCAGCATTTT. Translation: CASSATGGDGFNQPQHF.

The chain carries TRBV18 and TRBJ2-7; possibly TRBD1 for D (5 bases). The V end lost 2 bases, the J end lost 2 bases, and 10 bases lay between the germline ends. From germline, CDR1 is KGHSH and CDR2 LQKENI. CDR3 length: 14 amino acids. This chain's CDR3 is CASSPIRQPYEQYF. The CDR3 DNA follows: TGTGCCAGCTCACCAATCAGACAGCCCTACGAGCAGTACTTC.

This clone was observed once. The V gene is TRBV4-3, the J gene TRBJ2-5; 11 positions agree with TRBD1. V shed 4 bases, J shed 2 bases, and the junction held 21 bases outside the gene matches. The CDR3 spans 21 residues. Germline V lookup: CDR1 LGHNA, CDR2 YSLEER. The CDR3 DNA reads as TGCGCCAGCAGCCCGAAGGGACAGGGGGGGGCGTCTAGCGGGGAACAAGAGACCCAGTACTTC. This encodes CASSPKGQGGASSGEQETQYF.

CDR3 in amino acids: CASRDTYQPQHF. In DNA, the CDR3 is TGTGCCAGTCGGGACACCTATCAGCCCCAGCATTTT. V is TRBV28 and J is TRBJ1-5; TRBD1 might be the D (6 bases). CDR3 length equals 12 residues. CDR1 is MDHEN, CDR2 SYDVKM, per germline. V was pared by 9 bases and J by 5 bases, with 11 bases between.

The chain recombines TRBV9 with TRBJ2-1; 7 nucleotides line up with TRBD2. CDR1 is SGDLS and CDR2 is YYNGEE in the germline V gene. V shed 0 bases, J shed 9 bases, and the junction held 0 bases outside the gene matches. This CDR3 is 12 amino acids long. CDR3 sequence: CASSVGGSEQFF. The CDR3 DNA is TGTGCCAGCAGCGTAGGCGGGAGTGAGCAGTTCTTC.

The J gene is TRBJ1-1, the V gene TRBV2; D is unresolved. This CDR3 region has 16 residues. CDR1 is SNHLY and CDR2 is FYNNEI in the germline V gene. V was shortened by 3 bases and J by 1 base, with 15 bases between the two germline ends. CDR3 nucleotides: TGTGCCAGCAGTGATATCGGGTCTTTAGGGAACACTGAAGCTTTCTTT. Its protein is CASSDIGSLGNTEAFF.

This clone showed up just a few times. This chain connects TRBV4-1 to TRBJ2-5, with D maybe TRBD2 (5 bases). V was trimmed by 4 bases and J by 5 bases, leaving 14 bases between them. Germline lookup yields CDR1 MGHRA and CDR2 YSYEKL. The CDR3 consists of 14 residues. Here the CDR3 reads CASSLLVGVETQYF. CDR3 DNA: TGCGCCAGCAGCCTACTAGTCGGGGTTGAGACCCAGTACTTC.

The rearrangement joins TRBV5-1 to TRBJ2-7; 9 nucleotides line up with TRBD1. Trimming cost V 0 bases and J 4 bases; bases outside gene matches: 5. CDR3 length: 15 residues. The germline gives CDR1 SGHRS, CDR2 YFSETQ. CDR3 nucleotides: TGCGCCAGCAGCTTGGGGGGACAGGGAAAGTACGAGCAGTACTTC. Translated, it gives CASSLGGQGKYEQYF. Variable domain in full (rest from reference TRBV5-1 and TRBJ2-7): KAGVTQTPRYLIKTRGQQVTLSCSPISGHRSVSWYQQTPGQGLQFLFEYFSETQRNKGNFPGRFSGRQFSNSRSEMNVSTLELGDSALYLCASSLGGQGKYEQYFGPGTRLTVT.

The V gene is TRBV27, the J gene TRBJ1-2, with a tentative D call TRBD1 (5 bases). V lost 6 bases and J lost 4, with 18 bases in between. This CDR3 spans 15 amino acids. Looked up from germline, CDR1 is MNHEY and CDR2 is SMNVEV (reference sequence). This CDR3 reads CASSPVEKRGYGYTF. CDR3 coding DNA: TGTGCCAGCAGCCCGGTCGAGAAAAGGGGCTATGGCTACACCTTC.

The V gene is TRBV6-1, the J gene TRBJ2-7; D might be TRBD1 (6 bases). The CDR3 length is 14 residues. V shed 4 bases and J shed 0 bases, with 10 bases lying between them. Looked up from germline, CDR1 is MNHNS and CDR2 is SASEGT. The CDR3 spells CASSARDISYEQYF. In nucleotides, the CDR3 is TGTGCCAGCAGTGCCCGGGACATCTCCTACGAGCAGTACTTC.

This clone turned up a few times. This chain connects TRBV6-6 to TRBJ2-1; maybe TRBD2 (6 bases). The germline V gene encodes CDR1 MNHNY and CDR2 SVGAGI (reference sequence). The CDR3 is made up of 14 amino acids. The ends were cut back, 2 bases at V and 7 bases at J, with 12 bases in the middle. The CDR3 protein is CASSYGGKGNEQFF. The CDR3 coding sequence is TGTGCCAGCAGTTACGGCGGGAAGGGAAATGAGCAGTTCTTC.

The rearrangement joins TRBV6-5 to TRBJ1-1; the D gene is possibly TRBD1 (6 bases). Germline lookup yields CDR1 MNHEY and CDR2 SVGAGI. Trimming removed 0 bases from V and 8 bases from J, with 13 bases in between. The CDR3 totals 14 residues. CDR3 in amino acids: CASSYSRQGYEAFF. Written as DNA, the CDR3 is TGTGCCAGCAGTTACTCGAGGCAGGGGTACGAAGCTTTCTTT.

J is TRBJ2-1 and V is TRBV5-1; TRBD2 aligns across 8 bases. The CDR3 is 15 amino acids. Trimming removed 4 bases from V and 0 bases from J; junction bases left unmatched: 3. Germline assignment: CDR1 SGHRS and CDR2 YFSETQ. The CDR3 region is CASSPGGGSYNEQFF. The CDR3 DNA reads as TGCGCCAGCAGCCCCGGGGGGGGCTCCTACAATGAGCAGTTCTTC.

This sequence joins TRBV6-5 and TRBJ1-2, with TRBD1 matching over 7 bases. Germline V CDR1 and CDR2: MNHEY, SVGAGI. The CDR3 is 15 residues long. The ends lost 6 bases at V and 5 bases at J; junction bases unmatched: 12. CDR3 sequence (DNA): TGTGCCAGCAGCCCAGGGGGAACCCGAGGTTATGGCTACACCTTC. Amino acid sequence: CASSPGGTRGYGYTF.

This clone was found a few times. The V gene is TRBV5-1, the J gene TRBJ1-4; the D is unclear. V lost 0 bases to trimming and J lost 8 bases, with 14 bases between them. The CDR3 is made up of 15 amino acids. Germline CDR1 and CDR2: SGHRS and YFSETQ. CDR3: CASSLEAGRGEKLFF. The CDR3 bases are TGCGCCAGCAGCTTGGAGGCCGGTCGAGGGGAAAAACTGTTTTTT. Full variable domain (outside the CDR3, taken from reference TRBV5-1 and TRBJ1-4): KAGVTQTPRYLIKTRGQQVTLSCSPISGHRSVSWYQQTPGQGLQFLFEYFSETQRNKGNFPGRFSGRQFSNSRSEMNVSTLELGDSALYLCASSLEAGRGEKLFFGSGTQLSVL.